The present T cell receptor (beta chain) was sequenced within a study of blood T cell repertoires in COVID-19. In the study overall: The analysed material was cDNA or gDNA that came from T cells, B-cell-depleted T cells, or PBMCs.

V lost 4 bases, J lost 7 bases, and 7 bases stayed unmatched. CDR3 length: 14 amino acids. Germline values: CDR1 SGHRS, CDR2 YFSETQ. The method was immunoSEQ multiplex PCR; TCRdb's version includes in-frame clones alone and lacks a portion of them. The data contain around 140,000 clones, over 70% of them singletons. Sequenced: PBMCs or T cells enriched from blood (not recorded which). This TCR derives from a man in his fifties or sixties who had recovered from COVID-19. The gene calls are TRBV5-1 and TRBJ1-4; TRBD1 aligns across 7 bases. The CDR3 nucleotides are TGCGCCAGCAGCATAGGGGGCACGGGTGAAAAACTGTTTTTT. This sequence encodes CASSIGGTGEKLFF.